This is a list of T cell receptor beta chains from one sample in a study of blood T cell repertoires in COVID-19. TCRdb's copy holds only in-frame clones and misses some; the assay was immunoSEQ multiplex PCR. Among about 200,000 clones listed, roughly 94% were seen once. Sequenced input: peripheral blood. Receptor source: a man aged 25-45 years with COVID-19, enrolled during active disease. Each CDR3 is given with its conserved first and last residue. D genes are given only for firm matches. Not all rows give a size; the values are once, few, many and, for expanded clones, a class.

V gene,clone size,D gene,CDR3 length,J gene,CDR3 protein,CDR3 DNA
TRBV3-1/TRBV3-2,NA,NA,16,TRBJ1-2,CASSPSWAREGYGYTF,TGTGCCAGCAGCCCCTCATGGGCCAGGGAAGGTTATGGCTACACCTTC
TRBV13,NA,NA,22,TRBJ2-6,CASSTRKPGQFVNRAGANVLTF,TGTGCCAGCAGCACAAGAAAGCCGGGACAATTTGTGAATCGGGCTGGGGCCAACGTCCTGACTTTC
TRBV6-5,NA,TRBD1,15,TRBJ2-7,CASSYGRDRSYEQYF,TGTGCCAGCAGTTACGGCCGGGACAGGAGCTACGAGCAGTACTTC
TRBV12-5,NA,NA,14,TRBJ1-1,CASGLVGGWGEAFF,TGTGCTAGTGGTTTGGTAGGAGGGTGGGGTGAAGCTTTCTTT
TRBV7-9,NA,TRBD1,14,TRBJ2-1,CASSRTGEGNEQFF,TGTGCCAGCAGCCGGACAGGGGAGGGCAATGAGCAGTTCTTC
TRBV19,NA,NA,14,TRBJ1-2,CASSISRQSAGYTF,TGTGCCAGTAGTATAAGCCGACAGTCCGCTGGCTACACCTTC
TRBV9,NA,TRBD2,16,TRBJ2-1,CASSPRGASGGHEQFF,TGTGCCAGCAGCCCCAGGGGGGCTAGCGGGGGCCATGAGCAGTTCTTC
TRBV5-1,NA,NA,14,TRBJ2-1,CASRSDSGWDEQFF,TGCGCCAGCAGATCGGACAGTGGTTGGGATGAGCAGTTCTTC
TRBV15,NA,TRBD2,16,TRBJ2-5,CATSRASSGGAVTQYF,TGTGCCACCAGCAGAGCGAGTAGCGGGGGGGCTGTGACCCAGTACTTC
TRBV2,NA,NA,13,TRBJ2-3,CASSEFSEDTQYF,TGTGCCAGCAGTGAATTTTCGGAGGATACGCAGTATTTT
TRBV5-1,NA,TRBD2,17,TRBJ2-1,CASSFYSGGGVDNEQFF,TGCGCCAGCAGCTTTTATTCGGGAGGTGGGGTTGACAATGAGCAGTTCTTC
TRBV6-2/TRBV6-3,NA,TRBD1,13,TRBJ1-2,CASSYPDRGGYTF,TGTGCCAGCAGTTACCCCGACAGGGGGGGCTACACCTTC
TRBV5-1,NA,NA,14,TRBJ1-3,CASSIGQSGNTIYF,TGCGCCAGCAGCATCGGACAGTCTGGAAACACCATATATTTT
TRBV9,NA,NA,13,TRBJ1-6,CASGGSYNSPLHF,TGTGCCAGCGGAGGCTCCTATAATTCACCCCTCCACTTT
TRBV6-5,NA,NA,15,TRBJ2-7,CASSYQGIGPSEQYF,TGTGCCAGCAGTTACCAGGGTATTGGTCCGTCCGAGCAGTACTTC
TRBV7-9,NA,NA,15,TRBJ1-5,CASSLSGQSDQPQHF,TGTGCCAGCAGCTTGTCGGGACAAAGCGATCAGCCCCAGCATTTT
TRBV19,NA,NA,13,TRBJ1-1,CASNNRANTEAFF,TGTGCCAGTAACAACAGAGCGAACACTGAAGCTTTCTTT
TRBV29-1,NA,NA,10,TRBJ1-2,CSVEGEGYTF,TGCAGCGTTGAAGGGGAGGGCTACACCTTC
TRBV14,once,TRBD1,14,TRBJ1-4,CASSPQGWGEKLFF,TGTGCCAGCAGCCCACAGGGGTGGGGTGAAAAACTGTTTTTT
TRBV9,NA,TRBD2,14,TRBJ2-1,CASSARTSVGEQFF,TGTGCCAGCAGCGCTCGGACTAGCGTTGGCGAGCAGTTCTTC
TRBV5-4,once,NA,14,TRBJ1-2,CASSSTRQAVSYTF,TGTGCCAGCAGCTCCACGCGACAGGCCGTCAGCTACACCTTC
TRBV7-6,NA,NA,13,TRBJ1-5,CASSLERDQPQHF,TGTGCCAGCAGCTTAGAGCGGGATCAGCCCCAGCATTTT
TRBV5-4,once,TRBD1,14,TRBJ2-7,CASSLVGQGYEQYF,TGTGCCAGCAGCTTGGTAGGACAGGGCTACGAGCAGTACTTC
TRBV13,NA,TRBD1,15,TRBJ2-5,CASSGSGQGQETQYF,TGTGCCAGCAGCGGCTCCGGACAGGGGCAAGAGACCCAGTACTTC
TRBV18,few,TRBD1,14,TRBJ1-1,CASSPTGSRTEAFF,TGTGCCAGCTCACCGACAGGGTCGAGGACTGAAGCTTTCTTT
TRBV6-4,NA,NA,15,TRBJ1-6,CASSAGGAENSPLHF,TGTGCCAGCAGTGCCGGGGGGGCGGAAAATTCACCCCTCCACTTT
TRBV6-5,few,NA,14,TRBJ1-2,CASTPSPGLDGYTF,TGTGCCAGCACCCCCTCGCCCGGGTTGGATGGCTACACCTTC